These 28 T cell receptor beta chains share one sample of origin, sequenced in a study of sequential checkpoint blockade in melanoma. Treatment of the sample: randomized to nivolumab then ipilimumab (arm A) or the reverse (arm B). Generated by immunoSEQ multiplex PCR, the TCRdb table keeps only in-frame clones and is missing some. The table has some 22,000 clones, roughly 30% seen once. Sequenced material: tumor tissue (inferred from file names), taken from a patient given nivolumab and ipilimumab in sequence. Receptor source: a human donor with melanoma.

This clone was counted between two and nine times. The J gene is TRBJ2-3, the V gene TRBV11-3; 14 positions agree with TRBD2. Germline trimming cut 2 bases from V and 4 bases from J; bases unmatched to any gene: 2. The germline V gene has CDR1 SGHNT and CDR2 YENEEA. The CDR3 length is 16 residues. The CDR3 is CASSLTGLAGADTQYF. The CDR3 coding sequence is TGTGCCAGCAGCTTAACGGGACTAGCGGGAGCAGATACGCAGTATTTT.

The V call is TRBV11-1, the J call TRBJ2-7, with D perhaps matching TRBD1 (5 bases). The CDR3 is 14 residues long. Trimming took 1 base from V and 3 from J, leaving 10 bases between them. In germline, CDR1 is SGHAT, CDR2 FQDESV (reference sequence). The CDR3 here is CASSLEPGLYEQYF. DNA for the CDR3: TGTGCCAGCAGCTTAGAGCCAGGGCTCTACGAGCAGTACTTC.

CDR3 DNA: TGTGCCAGCAGTTATCCCGACACCTCTGCAACTAATGAAAAACTGTTTTTT. Its protein is CASSYPDTSATNEKLFF. The V gene is TRBV6-8, the J gene TRBJ1-4; the D is unclear. The germline CDR1 and CDR2 sequences are MNHGY and SAAAGT. Trimming removed 3 bases from V and 0 bases from J, with 14 bases in between. This CDR3 region has 17 residues.

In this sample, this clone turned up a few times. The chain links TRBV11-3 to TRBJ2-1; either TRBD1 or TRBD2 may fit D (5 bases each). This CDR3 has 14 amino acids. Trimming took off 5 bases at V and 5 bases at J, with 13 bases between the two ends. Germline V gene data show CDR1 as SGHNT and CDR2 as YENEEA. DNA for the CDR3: TGTGCCAGCAGCCTTGGGGGAGTGAACAATGAGCAGTTCTTC. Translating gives CASSLGGVNNEQFF.

The CDR3 sequence is CASSFQGLGNTIYF. CDR3 DNA: TGTGCCAGCAGTTTCCAGGGTCTTGGAAACACCATATATTTT. V is TRBV28 and J is TRBJ1-3; tentatively, D is TRBD1 (5 bases). Germline assignment: CDR1 MDHEN and CDR2 SYDVKM. The CDR3 is made up of 14 amino acids. V was shortened by 3 bases and J by 3 bases, with 9 bases between the two germline ends.

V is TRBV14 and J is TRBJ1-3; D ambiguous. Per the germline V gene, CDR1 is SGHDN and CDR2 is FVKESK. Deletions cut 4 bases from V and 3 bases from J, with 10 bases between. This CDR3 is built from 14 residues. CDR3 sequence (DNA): TGTGCCAGCAGCCTGGACGGGGATGGAAACACCATATATTTT. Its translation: CASSLDGDGNTIYF.

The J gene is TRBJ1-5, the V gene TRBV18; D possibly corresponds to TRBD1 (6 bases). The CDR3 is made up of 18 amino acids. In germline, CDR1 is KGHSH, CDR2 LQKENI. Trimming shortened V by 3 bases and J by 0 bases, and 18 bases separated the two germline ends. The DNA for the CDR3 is TGTGCCAGCTCACCGTCACCGGGACACCTCTATAGCAATCAGCCCCAGCATTTT. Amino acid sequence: CASSPSPGHLYSNQPQHF. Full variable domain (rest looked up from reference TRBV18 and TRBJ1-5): NAGVMQNPRHLVRRRGQEARLRCSPMKGHSHVYWYRQLPEEGLKFMVYLQKENIIDESGMPKERFSAEFPKEGPSILRIQQVVRGDSAAYFCASSPSPGHLYSNQPQHFGDGTRLSIL.

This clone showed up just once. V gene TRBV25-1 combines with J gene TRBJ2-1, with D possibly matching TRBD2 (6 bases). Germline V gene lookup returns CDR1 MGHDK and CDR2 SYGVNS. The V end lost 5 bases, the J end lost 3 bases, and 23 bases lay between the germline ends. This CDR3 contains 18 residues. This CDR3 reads CASSQTGVPRPDYNEQFF. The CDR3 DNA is TGTGCCAGCAGTCAAACGGGAGTCCCACGACCCGACTACAATGAGCAGTTCTTC.

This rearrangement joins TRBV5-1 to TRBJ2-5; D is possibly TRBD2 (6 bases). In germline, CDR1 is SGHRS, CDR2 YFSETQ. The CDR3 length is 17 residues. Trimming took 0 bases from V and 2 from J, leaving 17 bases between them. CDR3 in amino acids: CASSLGVAGGAQETQYF. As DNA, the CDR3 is TGCGCCAGCAGCTTGGGGGTCGCCGGGGGAGCTCAAGAGACCCAGTACTTC.

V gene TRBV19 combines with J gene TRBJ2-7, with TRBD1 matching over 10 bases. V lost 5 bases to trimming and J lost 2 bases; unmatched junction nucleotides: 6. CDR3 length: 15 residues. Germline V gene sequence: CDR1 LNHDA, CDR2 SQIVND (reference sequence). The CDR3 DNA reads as TGTGCCAGTAGTTCCCGGACAGGGGGAACCTACGAGCAGTACTTC. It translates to CASSSRTGGTYEQYF.

The CDR3 is CASSMDYRGEQFF. CDR3 nucleotides: TGTGCCAGTAGTATGGACTATAGGGGTGAGCAGTTCTTC. The chain employs TRBV19 and TRBJ2-1; tentatively, D is TRBD2 (6 bases). Deletions cut 3 bases from V and 9 bases from J, with 12 bases between. The germline CDR1 and CDR2 sequences are LNHDA and SQIVND (reference sequence). CDR3 length: 13 residues.

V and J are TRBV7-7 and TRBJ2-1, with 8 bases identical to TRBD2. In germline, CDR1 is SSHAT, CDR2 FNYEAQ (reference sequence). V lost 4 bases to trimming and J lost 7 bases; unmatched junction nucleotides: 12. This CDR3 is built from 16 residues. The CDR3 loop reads CASSYTGTRNLNEQFF. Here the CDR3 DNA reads TGTGCCAGCAGCTACACTGGGACTAGAAATCTGAATGAGCAGTTCTTC.

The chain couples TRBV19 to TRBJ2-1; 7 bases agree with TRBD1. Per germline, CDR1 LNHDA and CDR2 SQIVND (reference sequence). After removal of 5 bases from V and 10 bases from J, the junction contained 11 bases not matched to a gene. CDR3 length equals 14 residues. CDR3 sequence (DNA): TGTGCCAGTAGTTTAGGACAGGCTACCGGCGAGCAGTTCTTC. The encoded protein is CASSLGQATGEQFF.

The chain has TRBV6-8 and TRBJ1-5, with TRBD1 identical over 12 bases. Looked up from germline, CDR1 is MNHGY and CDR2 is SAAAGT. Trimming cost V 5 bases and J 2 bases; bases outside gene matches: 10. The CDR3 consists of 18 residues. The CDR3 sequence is CASSRDRGRVSGNQPQHF. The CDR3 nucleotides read TGTGCCAGCAGTCGGGACAGGGGGCGGGTATCTGGCAATCAGCCCCAGCATTTT.

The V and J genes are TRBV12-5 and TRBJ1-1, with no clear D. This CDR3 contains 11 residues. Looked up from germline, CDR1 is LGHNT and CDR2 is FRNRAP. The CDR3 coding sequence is TGTGCCAGCACTCGCGACCGAGAAGCTTTCTTT. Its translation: CASTRDREAFF.

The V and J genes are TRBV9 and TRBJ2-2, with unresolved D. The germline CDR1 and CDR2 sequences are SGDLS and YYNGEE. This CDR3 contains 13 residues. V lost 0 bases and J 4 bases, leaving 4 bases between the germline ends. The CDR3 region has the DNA TGTGCCAGCAGCGTAGAGTTCACCGGGGAGCTGTTTTTT. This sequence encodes CASSVEFTGELFF.

Here the CDR3 DNA reads TGTGCCAGCAGCGCCACAGGGGGTCTGAACACTGAAGCTTTCTTT. Protein: CASSATGGLNTEAFF. This sequence joins TRBV16 and TRBJ1-1; 8 bases match TRBD1. The CDR3 is 15 amino acids. CDR1 and CDR2 from the germline V gene are KGHSY and FQNENV. With V trimmed by 5 bases and J by 0 bases, 5 bases remained unmatched.

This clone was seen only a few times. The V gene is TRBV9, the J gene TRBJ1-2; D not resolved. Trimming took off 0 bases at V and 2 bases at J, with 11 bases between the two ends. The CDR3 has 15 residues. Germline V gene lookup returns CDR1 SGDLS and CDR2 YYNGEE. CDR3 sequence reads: CASSVADQINYGYTF. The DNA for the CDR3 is TGTGCCAGCAGCGTAGCCGACCAGATAAACTATGGCTACACCTTC.

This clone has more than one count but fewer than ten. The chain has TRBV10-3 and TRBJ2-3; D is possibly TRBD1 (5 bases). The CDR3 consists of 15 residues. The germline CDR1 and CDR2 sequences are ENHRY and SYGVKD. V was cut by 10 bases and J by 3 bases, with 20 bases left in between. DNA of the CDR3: TGTGCCAGCTCCGCTCAGGGTAGTGGGACAGATACGCAGTATTTT. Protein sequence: CASSAQGSGTDTQYF.

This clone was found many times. Here the CDR3 DNA reads TGTGCCAGCAGCTCGTTAATGACAGGGTCTAACTATGGCTACACCTTC. Translated, it gives CASSSLMTGSNYGYTF. This chain uses TRBV7-7 with TRBJ1-2, with 7 bases lining up with TRBD1. Germline V CDR1 and CDR2: SSHAT, FNYEAQ (reference sequence). This CDR3 spans 16 amino acids. With 4 bases clipped from V and 0 bases from J, the junction kept 8 bases outside the gene matches.

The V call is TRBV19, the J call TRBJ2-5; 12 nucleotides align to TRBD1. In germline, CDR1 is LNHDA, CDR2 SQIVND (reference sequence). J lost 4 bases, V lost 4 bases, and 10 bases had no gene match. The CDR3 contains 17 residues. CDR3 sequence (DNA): TGTGCCAGTAGTAGCCTTACCGGGACAGGGGGCCGAGAGACCCAGTACTTC. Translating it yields CASSSLTGTGGRETQYF.

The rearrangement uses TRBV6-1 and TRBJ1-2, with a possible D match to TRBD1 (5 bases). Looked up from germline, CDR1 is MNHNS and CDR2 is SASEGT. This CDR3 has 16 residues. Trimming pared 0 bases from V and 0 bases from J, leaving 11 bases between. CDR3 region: CASSEARGRSNYGYTF. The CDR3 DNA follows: TGTGCCAGCAGTGAAGCGAGGGGCAGATCTAACTATGGCTACACCTTC.

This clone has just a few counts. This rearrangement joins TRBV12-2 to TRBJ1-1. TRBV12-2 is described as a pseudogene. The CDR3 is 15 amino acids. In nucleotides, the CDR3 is TGTGCAAGTCGCTCCTGGGACGCCGGGAACACTGAAGCTTTCTTT. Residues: CASRSWDAGNTEAFF.

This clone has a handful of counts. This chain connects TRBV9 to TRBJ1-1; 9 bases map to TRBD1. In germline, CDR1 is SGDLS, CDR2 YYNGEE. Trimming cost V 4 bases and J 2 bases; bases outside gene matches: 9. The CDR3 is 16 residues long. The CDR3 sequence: CASSFITGGVNTEAFF. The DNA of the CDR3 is TGTGCCAGCAGCTTCATAACAGGGGGCGTAAACACTGAAGCTTTCTTT.

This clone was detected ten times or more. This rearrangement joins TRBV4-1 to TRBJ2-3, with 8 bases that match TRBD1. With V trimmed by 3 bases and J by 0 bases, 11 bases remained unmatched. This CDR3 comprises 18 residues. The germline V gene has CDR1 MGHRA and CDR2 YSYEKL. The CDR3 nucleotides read TGCGCCAGCAGCCAGGGAAAGACAGGGGTCATAAGCACAGATACGCAGTATTTT. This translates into CASSQGKTGVISTDTQYF.

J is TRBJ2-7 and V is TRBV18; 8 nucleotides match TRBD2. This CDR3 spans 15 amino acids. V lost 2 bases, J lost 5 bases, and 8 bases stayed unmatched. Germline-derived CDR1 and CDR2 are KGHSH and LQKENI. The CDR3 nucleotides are TGTGCCAGCTCACCAAGGAGACTAGCGAACGACGAGCAGTACTTC. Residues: CASSPRRLANDEQYF.

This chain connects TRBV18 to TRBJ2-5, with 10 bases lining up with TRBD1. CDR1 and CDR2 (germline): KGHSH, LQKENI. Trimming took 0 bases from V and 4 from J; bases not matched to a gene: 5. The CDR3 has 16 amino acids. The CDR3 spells CASSPPGQGNGETQYF. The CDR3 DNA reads TGTGCCAGCTCACCACCGGGACAGGGGAACGGAGAGACCCAGTACTTC.

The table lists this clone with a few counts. Here the CDR3 DNA reads TGTGCCAGCAGTTACTCCCCTCTGGGCTACGAGCAGTACTTC. Encoded protein: CASSYSPLGYEQYF. The chain combines TRBV6-8 with TRBJ2-7; unclear D gene. Trimming left V 0 bases short and J 3 bases short, with 9 bases between. Germline loops: CDR1 MNHGY, CDR2 SAAAGT. CDR3 length equals 14 residues.